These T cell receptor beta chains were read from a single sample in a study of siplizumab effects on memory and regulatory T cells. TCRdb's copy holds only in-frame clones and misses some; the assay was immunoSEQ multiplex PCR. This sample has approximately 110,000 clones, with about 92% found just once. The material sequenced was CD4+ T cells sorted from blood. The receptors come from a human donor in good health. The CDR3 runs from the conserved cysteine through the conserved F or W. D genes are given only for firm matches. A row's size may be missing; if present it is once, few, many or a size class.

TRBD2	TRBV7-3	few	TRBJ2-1	TGTGCCAGCAGCCCCAATAGCGGGACTTACAATGAGCAGTTCTTC	CASSPNSGTYNEQFF
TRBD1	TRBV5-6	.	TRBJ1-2	TGTGCCAGCAGCTGGAAACCGGGACAGGGGCAGAACTATGGCTACACCTTC	CASSWKPGQGQNYGYTF
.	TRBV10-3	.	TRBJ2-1	TGTGCCATCAGTGAGTCCCAGGTCGTCGGGACGAGCGGAAACAAGCAGTTCTTC	CAISESQVVGTSGNKQFF
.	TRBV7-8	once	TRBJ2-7	TGTGCCAGCAGCTTAGCAGGGACTCTCGGATCCCCCTACGAGCAGTACTTC	CASSLAGTLGSPYEQYF
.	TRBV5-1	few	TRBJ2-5	TGCGCCAGCAGAAAGGGGGGGCTGACTGGGGAGACCCAGTACTTC	CASRKGGLTGETQYF
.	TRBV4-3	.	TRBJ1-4	TGCGCCAGCAGCCAAGAGGCTTTATTGGCAGCAACTAATGAAAAACTGTTTTTT	CASSQEALLAATNEKLFF
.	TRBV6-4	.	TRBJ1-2	TGTGCCAGCAGCCAGGAGGGGCTTGGGGGCTACACCTTC	CASSQEGLGGYTF
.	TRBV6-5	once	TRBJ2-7	TGTGCCAGCAGTTACTCCGGGGCCGGGACCTACGAGCAGTACTTC	CASSYSGAGTYEQYF
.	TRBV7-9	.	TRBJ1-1	TGTGCCAGCAGCTTAGGGGGGGAGAACACTGAAGCTTTCTTT	CASSLGGENTEAFF
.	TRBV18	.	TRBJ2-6	TGTGCCAGCTCACCTCAGGTATCTGGGGCCAACGTCCTGACTTTC	CASSPQVSGANVLTF
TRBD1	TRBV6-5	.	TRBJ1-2	TGTGCCAGCAGCCTCGGACAGGGGGGCTATGGCTACACCTTC	CASSLGQGGYGYTF
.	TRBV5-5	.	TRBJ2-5	TGTGCCAGCAGCGGGGGGTCGGAGACCCAGTACTTC	CASSGGSETQYF
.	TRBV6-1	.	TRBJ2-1	TGTGCCAGCAGTGAAAGAATCACCCCTGGGGATGAGCAGTTCTTC	CASSERITPGDEQFF
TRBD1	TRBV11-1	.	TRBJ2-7	TGTGCCAGCAGCTATGGACAGGGAGGAATCGAGCAGTACTTC	CASSYGQGGIEQYF
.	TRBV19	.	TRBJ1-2	TGTGCCAGTAGAGACGGGCAGAGTAATGGCTACACCTTC	CASRDGQSNGYTF
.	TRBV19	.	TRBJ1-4	TGTGCCAGTAGTCAGAGTTCAACTAATGAAAAACTGTTTTTT	CASSQSSTNEKLFF
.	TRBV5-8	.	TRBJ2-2	TGTGCCAGCAGCTTTTCCACGGGAACGAACACCGGGGAGCTGTTTTTT	CASSFSTGTNTGELFF
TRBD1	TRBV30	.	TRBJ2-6	TGTGCCTGGATCGAGGGGGCTTCTGGGGCCAACGTCCTGACTTTC	CAWIEGASGANVLTF
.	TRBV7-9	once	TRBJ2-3	TGTGCCAGCAGCCTGAAGGGGAGCACAGATACGCAGTATTTT	CASSLKGSTDTQYF
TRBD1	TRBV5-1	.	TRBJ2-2	TGCGCCAGCAGCTTGGGCGGGACAGGGGGACGGGTCGGGGAGCTGTTTTTT	CASSLGGTGGRVGELFF
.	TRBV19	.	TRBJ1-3	TGTGCCAGTAGTACCTCCGGGACGCTGGCGGCGAACACCATATATTTT	CASSTSGTLAANTIYF
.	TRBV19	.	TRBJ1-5	TGTGCCAGTAGTATTACAGGGCTAGGGCAGCCCCAGCATTTT	CASSITGLGQPQHF
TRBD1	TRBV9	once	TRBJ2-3	TGTGCCAGCAGCGTCGAGCCCCCGGGGACAGGGGGTCAAGATACGCAGTATTTT	CASSVEPPGTGGQDTQYF
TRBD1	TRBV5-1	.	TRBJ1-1	TGCGCCAGCAGCCCCGACAGGGTGGAAGTCGCTTTCTTT	CASSPDRVEVAFF
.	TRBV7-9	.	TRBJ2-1	TGTGCCAGCAGTTCCCGAGGGGGTCCGACGGGGAATGAGCAGTTCTTC	CASSSRGGPTGNEQFF
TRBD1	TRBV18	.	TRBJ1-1	TGTGCCAGCTCAACGGGACAGGGGGGGGCTGAAGCTTTCTTT	CASSTGQGGAEAFF
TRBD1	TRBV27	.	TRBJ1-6	TGTGCCAGCAGTCGACAGGGGAGCTATAATTCACCCCTCCACTTT	CASSRQGSYNSPLHF
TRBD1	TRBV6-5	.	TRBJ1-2	TGTGCCAGCAGTCGACGGGACAGCCCAATCTATGGCTACACCTTC	CASSRRDSPIYGYTF
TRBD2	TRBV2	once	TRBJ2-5	TGTGCCAGCAGTGTATTTACGGGGGGGTTTCAAGAGACCCAGTACTTC	CASSVFTGGFQETQYF
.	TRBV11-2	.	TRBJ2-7	TGTGCCAGCAGGTCCCCAGGGGGGCGCGACTACGAGCAGTACTTC	CASRSPGGRDYEQYF
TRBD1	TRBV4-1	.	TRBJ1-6	TGCGCCAGCAGCCGAACGACAGGGACTACTTATAATTCACCCCTCCACTTT	CASSRTTGTTYNSPLHF
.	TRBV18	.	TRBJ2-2	TGTGCCAGCTCACCATTGGCTAGCGCTAGTGTCACCGGGGAGCTGTTTTTT	CASSPLASASVTGELFF
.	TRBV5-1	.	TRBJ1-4	TGCGCCAGCAGCTTGAGAGGGGCTGGTGAAAAACTGTTTTTT	CASSLRGAGEKLFF
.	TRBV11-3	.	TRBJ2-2	TGTGCCAGCAGCTTAGTCAGGAGTGGCGGGGAGCTGTTTTTT	CASSLVRSGGELFF
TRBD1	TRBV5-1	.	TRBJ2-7	TGCGCCAGCGTGCTCGGGACAGGGGGCATAAACGAGCAGTACTTC	CASVLGTGGINEQYF
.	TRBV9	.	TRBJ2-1	TGTGCCAGCAGCGGAGGGGAGAGGGGTCGTGAGCAGTTCTTC	CASSGGERGREQFF
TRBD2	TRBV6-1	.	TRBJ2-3	TGTGCCAGCAGGACCCGTTTAGCGGGGCCAGATACGCAGTATTTT	CASRTRLAGPDTQYF
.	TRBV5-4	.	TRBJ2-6	TGTGCCAGCAGCCCCTCGGCGAGAGGGGCCAACGTCCTGACTTTC	CASSPSARGANVLTF
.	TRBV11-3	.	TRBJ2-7	TGTGCCAGCAGCTCCCGGACAGAGCTGAGTTACGAGCAGTACTTC	CASSSRTELSYEQYF
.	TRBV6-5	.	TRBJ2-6	TGTGCCAGCAGGCCCTCTGGGGCCAACGTCCTGACTTTC	CASRPSGANVLTF
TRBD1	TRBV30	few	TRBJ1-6	TGTGCCTGGAGCGGGACAGGGCCTAATAATTCACCCCTCCACTTT	CAWSGTGPNNSPLHF
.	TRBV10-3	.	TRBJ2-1	TGTGCCATCAGTGAGGCAGACAATGAGCAGTTCTTC	CAISEADNEQFF
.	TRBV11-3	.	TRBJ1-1	TGTGCCAGCAGCTTTAAGGTGAACACTGAAGCTTTCTTT	CASSFKVNTEAFF
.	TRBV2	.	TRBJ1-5	TGTGCCAGCAGTGGCGGTCTGAGCAATCAGCCCCAGCATTTT	CASSGGLSNQPQHF
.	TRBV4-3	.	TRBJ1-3	TGCGCCAGCAGCCAAGTGATTCTGGGCCGCCACTCTGGAAACACCATATATTTT	CASSQVILGRHSGNTIYF
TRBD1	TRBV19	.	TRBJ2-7	TGTGCCAGTAGTATTTCGCGACAGGGCTACGAGCAGTACTTC	CASSISRQGYEQYF
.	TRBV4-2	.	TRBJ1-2	TGTGCCAGCAGCCAAGATAGGGAAGGCTACACCTTC	CASSQDREGYTF